The entry below describes one T cell receptor beta chain. The specificity of this receptor is unknown. The record has no base qualities; no much larger clone is one base away. The record originates from a study of blood T cell repertoires in COVID-19 (dated by TCRdb to the early 2020s). For context, the study as a whole: Collaborator samples came from the United States, Italy and Spain and covered acute and convalescent phases of COVID-19. The prospective study material was composed of cDNA or gDNA derived from T cells, B-cell-depleted T cells, or PBMCs. Deeply sampled blood TCRbeta repertoires from subjects exposed to, actively infected with, or recovered from COVID-19 were included in the dataset. The repertoires were made available in a free public database intended to serve as a resource for research on the immune response to SARS-CoV-2. Samples were obtained from the ongoing ImmuneRACE study (first 160 participants) and from about 1,300 subjects provided by 6 global collaborators. Nearly every sample came with metadata listing a de-identified subject ID, COVID-19 status, age in years and sex. Where available, HLA class I and class II types were taken from metadata supplied by the sample provider and were not determined by assay-based typing. Findings and caveats that apply to the study as a whole: Clinical and demographic metadata were provided uncurated, with the amount varying by source and participant.

Collaborating institutions collected whole blood in K2EDTA tubes following their own protocols. Collaborator samples were shipped for TCRbeta analysis as frozen whole blood, isolated PBMCs, or DNA extracted from either sample type. V sheds 5 bases and J sheds 7 bases, leaving 12 bases between their ends. CDR1 LGHDT and CDR2 YNNKEL were looked up in the germline V gene (reference sequence). The CDR3 holds 13 amino acids from the cysteine to the phenylalanine. The only DNA kept is the CDR3, 39 bases in frame from the first base. The immunoSEQ Assay, a bias-controlled multiplex PCR, was used to amplify TCRbeta CDR3 regions from genomic DNA. The paper's data handling went like this. The number of nucleated cells in each sample was estimated by amplification of reference gene primers within the assay. To quantify the absolute abundance of each unique TCRbeta CDR3 rearrangement, sequence reads were collapsed and filtered. For each sample, productive Simpson clonality was calculated as the square root of Simpson's diversity index across productive rearrangements. In its TCRdb copy, this immuneACCESS table keeps in-frame sequences only and misses some clones. Where compared with another copy, unresolved V genes explain less than half of these, and the others have no known cause. The V and J calls and clone size are taken from that table; D and trimming were inferred from the DNA. The sample table holds over 200,000 clones, of which approximately 84% were seen once. The ten largest make up 1.9% of the sample.

Sequenced material: peripheral blood. This TCR came from a man between 35 and 55 years old with active or convalescent COVID-19. The receptor chain draws on TRBV3-1 (or the pseudogene TRBV3-2) and TRBJ1-5; the D gene remains uncertain. The CDR3 amino acid sequence is: CASSSRGQQPQHF. The DNA reads TGTGCCAGCAGCTCACGGGGTCAGCAGCCCCAGCATTTT.